Listed below are T cell receptor beta chains from one sample, sequenced in a study of T cell repertoires in cytomegalovirus infection. TCRdb ran MiXCR on the reads and lists one entry per CDR3 protein. The sample holds 200,000 or so distinct CDR3 sequences; roughly two fifths are singletons and the top ten take 59%. Their cognate antigens are unknown. Sequencing used CD8+ T cells from cultured PBMCs, obtained from culture after CMV antigen stimulation. All receptors come from a human donor in good health (CMV status not recorded). Some clones in this sample may be carry-over from other donors' samples. CDR3s include the opening cysteine and the closing phenylalanine or tryptophan. D genes are given only for firm matches. Some rows have no size entry. The others give once, few or many, or a class for an expanded clone.

d_call clone_size j_call v_call cdr3_nt cdr3_aa
TRBD1 few TRBJ2-2 TRBV7-6 TGTGCCAGCAGTAATAAGGGGGCTTCGAACACCGGGGAGCTGTTTTTT CASSNKGASNTGELFF
- - TRBJ2-5 TRBV7-9 TGTGCCAGCAGCTCCTCGACAGCACAAGAGACCCAGTACTTC CASSSSTAQETQYF
- few TRBJ1-2 TRBV10-2 TGCGCCAGCAGTGAGTCGCCTTCAGGCGGAGCTAACTATGGCTACACCTTC CASSESPSGGANYGYTF
- many TRBJ2-3 TRBV7-3 TGTGCCAGCAGCCGACTAGGCACAGATACGCAGTATTTT CASSRLGTDTQYF
TRBD1 - TRBJ2-5 TRBV7-2 TGTGCCAGCAGCTTAGTGGGGGACAGGGGGCTCCAAGAGACCCAGTACTTC CASSLVGDRGLQETQYF
- few TRBJ2-7 TRBV6-1 TGTGCCAGCCGTCCCCTTCTTCTCGGGGGCTCCTACGAGCAGTACTTC CASRPLLLGGSYEQYF
TRBD1 few TRBJ2-1 TRBV7-6 TGTGCCAGCAGCTCCGGACAGGGGGCGAGTGAGCAGTTCTTC CASSSGQGASEQFF
TRBD1 - TRBJ2-2 TRBV11-3 TGTGCCAGCAGCCATTCCCAGGGGGAAGGCACCGGGGAGCTGTTTTTT CASSHSQGEGTGELFF
TRBD2 few TRBJ2-3 TRBV29-1 TGCAGCGTTGCCAAACAAGGGACTAGCGGATACACAGATACGCAGTATTTT CSVAKQGTSGYTDTQYF
TRBD1 - TRBJ2-2 TRBV7-3 TGTGCCAGCAGCTTAAGACAGGGAAGAGCCGGGGAGCTGTTTTTT CASSLRQGRAGELFF
TRBD2 - TRBJ2-1 TRBV19 TGTGCCAGTAACCCGGGACTAGTGTCATTGAATGAGCAGTTCTTC CASNPGLVSLNEQFF
TRBD2 few TRBJ2-7 TRBV28 TGTGCCAGCAGTTTCCATGGGACTAGCGGCCCCAGCTCCTACGAGCAGTACTTC CASSFHGTSGPSSYEQYF
- - TRBJ2-3 TRBV7-3 TGTGCCAGCAGGAACCAAGATACGCAGTATTTT CASRNQDTQYF
- many TRBJ1-5 TRBV27 TGTGCCAGCAGTTTATCGGGCAATCAGCCCCAGCATTTT CASSLSGNQPQHF
- - TRBJ1-2 TRBV10-3 TGTGCCATCAGTGAGTCATTGGCGAACTATGGCTACACCTTC CAISESLANYGYTF
- many TRBJ1-3 TRBV6-1 TGTGCCAGCAGGAGCTCTGGAAACACCATATATTTT CASRSSGNTIYF
TRBD2 - TRBJ2-7 TRBV9 TGTGCCAGCAGCCCGGGGAGGGTCAGCTCCTACGAGCAGTACTTC CASSPGRVSSYEQYF
- few TRBJ2-7 TRBV7-7 TGTGCCAGCAGCTTAAGCAAAGGGACCCACGAGCAGTACTTC CASSLSKGTHEQYF
TRBD1 few TRBJ1-1 TRBV7-9 TGTGCCAGCAGCTCTCAGGGGGTTGAAGCTTTCTTT CASSSQGVEAFF
TRBD2 - TRBJ2-7 TRBV4-1 TGCGCCAGCAGCCAAGAGGGCAGGGAGGGCTCCGAGCAGTACTTC CASSQEGREGSEQYF
- - TRBJ2-3 TRBV9 TGTGCCAGCAGCGTAGCAGCAGTCACAGATACGCAGTATTTT CASSVAAVTDTQYF
TRBD1 few TRBJ1-1 TRBV19 TGTGCCAGTAAGCCGCTACCGGGACAGGGCACTGAAGCTTTCTTT CASKPLPGQGTEAFF
TRBD2 - TRBJ2-3 TRBV7-6 TGTGCCAGCAGCTCGGGACTAGCTTCAGATACGCAGTATTTT CASSSGLASDTQYF
TRBD1 - TRBJ2-7 TRBV10-3 TGTGCCATCAGTGAGTTGGGGCGCCTGCGACAGGGGGCCCACGAGCAGTACTTC CAISELGRLRQGAHEQYF
TRBD2 - TRBJ2-4 TRBV12-3/TRBV12-4 TGTGCCAGCAGTTTACCGACTAGCGGGAGGGCCGATGACAAAAACATTCAGTACTTC CASSLPTSGRADDKNIQYF
TRBD1 - TRBJ2-5 TRBV6-8 TGTGCCAGTACGGGACAGGTAACTCAAGAGACCCAGTACTTC CASTGQVTQETQYF
- - TRBJ2-7 TRBV4-1 TGCGCCAGCAGCCAAGAGACCCCAACCCCCTACGAGCAGTACTTC CASSQETPTPYEQYF
TRBD1 - TRBJ1-1 TRBV19 TGTGCCAGTAGTATCCTCGGGACAGGAGGTTTAACTGAAGCTTTCTTT CASSILGTGGLTEAFF
TRBD2 - TRBJ2-1 TRBV2 TGTGCCAGCTGGACTAGCGGGCGGGGGGAGCAGTTCTTC CASWTSGRGEQFF
- - TRBJ2-1 TRBV25-1 TGTGCCAGCAGTGAACGACAGGCGTACAATGAGCAGTTCTTC CASSERQAYNEQFF
TRBD2 few TRBJ2-2 TRBV11-2 TGTGCCAGCAGCTTTAGCGGGAGTGTCGCCGGGGAGCTGTTTTTT CASSFSGSVAGELFF
TRBD1 - TRBJ2-1 TRBV6-1 TGTGCCAGCAGGGACAGGGCAACCTACAATGAGCAGTTCTTC CASRDRATYNEQFF
- many TRBJ2-3 TRBV15 TGTGCCACCAGCTTCGCCCCGGGCACAGATACGCAGTATTTT CATSFAPGTDTQYF
TRBD2 few TRBJ2-7 TRBV7-3 TGTGCCAGCAGCGAAGCGGGATCATCCTACGAGCAGTACTTC CASSEAGSSYEQYF
TRBD2 - TRBJ2-5 TRBV7-9 TGTGCCAGCAGCTTAGGCGGGACTAAGGGAGAGACCCAGTACTTC CASSLGGTKGETQYF
TRBD2 few TRBJ2-1 TRBV9 TGTGCCAGCAGTCCCACTAGCGGGACTTCCAATGAGCAGTTCTTC CASSPTSGTSNEQFF
- - TRBJ2-2 TRBV27 TGTGCCAGCAGTTTCCTCCTGAAAACCGGGGAGCTGTTTTTT CASSFLLKTGELFF
- - TRBJ1-1 TRBV12-3/TRBV12-4 TGTGCCAGCAGTCCGGGGGCGGTCTTTGAAGCTTTCTTT CASSPGAVFEAFF
- - TRBJ2-5 TRBV6-5 TGTGCCAGCAGTTACTCCGAGGGAGTACGCGAGACCCAGTACTTC CASSYSEGVRETQYF
TRBD2 - TRBJ2-1 TRBV27 TGTGCCAGCAGTTTCGGGCTAGCGGGAGGTAGTGAGCAGTTCTTC CASSFGLAGGSEQFF
- few TRBJ2-1 TRBV7-3 TGTGCCAGCAGCTTCAGAGGGAGAGGTACTGAGCAGTTCTTC CASSFRGRGTEQFF
- - TRBJ2-7 TRBV27 TGTGCCAGCAGTTTAAGAGAGCGGAGCGAGTCGCCCTACGAGCAGTACTTC CASSLRERSESPYEQYF
- many TRBJ2-2 TRBV7-2 TGTGCCAGCAGCCTCCTAGTTGGTGCCGGGGAGCTGTTTTTT CASSLLVGAGELFF
- - TRBJ2-7 TRBV14 TGTGCCAGCAGCCAAGATAGGGGGGCTGGATACGAGCAGTACTTC CASSQDRGAGYEQYF
TRBD1 many TRBJ2-2 TRBV7-2 TGTGCCAGCAGCCCACTTCCGGGACAGGGGGCCACTTTCGGGGAGCTGTTTTTT CASSPLPGQGATFGELFF
TRBD1 - TRBJ1-1 TRBV5-6 TGTGCCAGCTTCGACAGGGTGAACACTGAAGCTTTCTTT CASFDRVNTEAFF
- once TRBJ2-3 TRBV24-1 TGTGCCACCAGTGACCGACCTCCGACAGGAAGCACAGATACGCAGTATTTT CATSDRPPTGSTDTQYF
- - TRBJ2-7 TRBV7-6 TGTGCCAGCAGCCCGGCCCCCCCAGGTGCCCACGAGCAGTACTTC CASSPAPPGAHEQYF
- few TRBJ2-2 TRBV7-8 TGTGCCAGCGGGGGGACCGGGGAGCTGTTTTTT CASGGTGELFF
TRBD2 - TRBJ2-1 TRBV6-5 TGTGCCAGCAGTTACTTTACTAGCGGGGGTAAAAATGAGCAGTTCTTC CASSYFTSGGKNEQFF
TRBD2 few TRBJ2-5 TRBV28 TGTGCCAGCAGAAGCAGCGGGAGGGAGACCCAGTACTTC CASRSSGRETQYF
- - TRBJ2-7 TRBV12-3/TRBV12-4 TGTGCCAGCAGTCACGGGTGGGAGCAGTACTTC CASSHGWEQYF
- - TRBJ1-1 TRBV27 TGTGCCAGCAGTTTGCTCTCCGCAGGGGTCACGGTTGAAGCTTTCTTT CASSLLSAGVTVEAFF
- - TRBJ1-6 TRBV2 TGTGCCAGCAGTGATTGGGAGATAAATTCACCCCTCCACTTT CASSDWEINSPLHF
- - TRBJ1-6 TRBV27 TGTGCCAGCAGTCCTAACCTCCGACAGACCTATAATTCACCCCTCCACTTT CASSPNLRQTYNSPLHF
TRBD2 - TRBJ2-1 TRBV5-4 TGTGCCAGCAGCGATAGAGCGGGAGGGCCGGGGGATGAGCAGTTCTTC CASSDRAGGPGDEQFF
TRBD2 few TRBJ2-3 TRBV2 TGTGCCAGCAACATGGGACTAGCGGTAGTGACTAGCACAGATACGCAGTATTTT CASNMGLAVVTSTDTQYF
TRBD2 few TRBJ2-1 TRBV7-3 TGTGCCAGCAGCCTGGGACTAGCGGCGTCCTACAATGAGCAGTTCTTC CASSLGLAASYNEQFF
TRBD2 - TRBJ2-7 TRBV4-1 TGTGCCAGCAGCCAAGGGCAGCGGGAGGCCTTTCCCTACGAGCAGTACTTC CASSQGQREAFPYEQYF